This T cell receptor (beta chain) came from a study of T cell responses to AZD1222 COVID-19 vaccine. About the study: Second-dose recipients at about 4 or about 12 weeks were treated as one pooled group. Study-level results: Across the whole spike, CD4 TCRs peaked at regions 160-218 and 743-854. Baseline seropositives among AZD1222 recipients totaled only six or seven. It was only after the peak T cell response that any repertoires were sampled.

The CDR3 consists of 16 residues. Per the germline V gene, CDR1 is PRHDT and CDR2 is FYEKMQ (reference sequence). Trimming cost V 5 bases and J 4 bases, with 18 bases left between them. Libraries were prepared by immunoSEQ multiplex PCR; TCRdb keeps only in-frame clonotypes and omits some of them. The sample records more than 100,000 clones, more than 90% being singletons. Notes on this clone: Antigen unknown.

The material sequenced was peripheral blood, taken on day 0 of AZD1222 vaccination. The TCR was taken from an adult in good health. The rearrangement uses TRBV13 and TRBJ2-1, with D possibly TRBD2 on 6 matching bases. CDR3 nucleotides: TGTGCCAGCAGCCCATCGAGGCTAGCGATATACAATGAGCAGTTCTTC. It yields the protein CASSPSRLAIYNEQFF.